This T cell receptor (beta chain) was identified in a study of early T cells in non-severe SARS-CoV-2 infection. Across the study: Sequencing of unsorted whole blood was done on bulk RNA, leaving chains unpaired.

The CDR3 loop spans 12 amino acids. CDR1 and CDR2 from the germline V gene are SGHNT and YYREEE (reference sequence). V lost 8 bases, J lost 1 base, and 1 base stayed unmatched. Unique molecular identifiers were attached to individual cDNA molecules. TCRdb called the 5' RACE reads again in MiXCR, with one record for every CDR3 protein. The table shows approximately 80,000 distinct CDR3 sequences, with about 11% occurring only once. This clonotype was counted a few times. Sequences were derived from whole blood, sampled at baseline. The V and J genes are TRBV5-4 and TRBJ2-3, with 7 bases aligning to TRBD2. The receptor's source is an adult who was a healthcare worker with PCR-confirmed SARS-CoV-2 infection or an uninfected control (not recorded which). CDR3 protein: CASGRGTDTQYF. CDR3 nucleotides: TGTGCCAGTGGGAGGGGCACAGATACGCAGTATTTT.